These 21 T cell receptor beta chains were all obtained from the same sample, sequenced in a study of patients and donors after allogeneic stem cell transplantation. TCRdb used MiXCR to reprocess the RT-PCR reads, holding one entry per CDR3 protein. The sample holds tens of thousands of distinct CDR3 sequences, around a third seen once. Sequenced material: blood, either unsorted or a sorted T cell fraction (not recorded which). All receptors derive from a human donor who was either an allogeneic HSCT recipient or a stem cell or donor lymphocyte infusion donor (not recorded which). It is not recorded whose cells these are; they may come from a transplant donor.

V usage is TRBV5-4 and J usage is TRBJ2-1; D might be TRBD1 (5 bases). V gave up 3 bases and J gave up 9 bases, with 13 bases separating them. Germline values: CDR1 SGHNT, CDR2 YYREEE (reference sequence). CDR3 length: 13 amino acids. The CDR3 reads CASSSGWGGEQFF. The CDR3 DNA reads TGTGCCAGCAGCTCCGGTTGGGGCGGTGAGCAGTTCTTC.

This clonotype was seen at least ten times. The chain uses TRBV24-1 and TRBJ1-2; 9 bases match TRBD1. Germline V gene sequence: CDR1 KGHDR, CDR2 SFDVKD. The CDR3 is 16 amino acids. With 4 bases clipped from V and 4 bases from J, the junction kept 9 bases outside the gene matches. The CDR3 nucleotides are TGTGCCACCAGTGACCCTTTAGGACAGGGGTCCTATGGCTACACCTTC. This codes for CATSDPLGQGSYGYTF.

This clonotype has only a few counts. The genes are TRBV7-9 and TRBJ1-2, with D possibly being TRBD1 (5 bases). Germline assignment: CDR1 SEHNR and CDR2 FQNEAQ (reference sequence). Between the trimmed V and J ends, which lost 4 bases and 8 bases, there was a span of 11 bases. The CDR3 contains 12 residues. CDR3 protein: CASSWVGEGYTF. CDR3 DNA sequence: TGTGCCAGCAGCTGGGTAGGGGAAGGCTACACCTTC.

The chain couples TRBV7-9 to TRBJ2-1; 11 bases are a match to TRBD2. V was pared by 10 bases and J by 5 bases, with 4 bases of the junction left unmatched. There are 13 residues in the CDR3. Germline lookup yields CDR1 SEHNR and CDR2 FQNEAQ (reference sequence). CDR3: CATLLAGDNEQFF. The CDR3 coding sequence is TGTGCCACCCTACTAGCGGGGGACAATGAGCAGTTCTTC.

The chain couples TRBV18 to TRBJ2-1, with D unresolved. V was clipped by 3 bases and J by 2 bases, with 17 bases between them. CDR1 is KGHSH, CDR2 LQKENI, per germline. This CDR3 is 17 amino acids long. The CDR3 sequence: CASSPGARLGTYNEQFF. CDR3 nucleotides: TGTGCCAGCTCACCCGGCGCGAGGCTAGGAACCTACAATGAGCAGTTCTTC.

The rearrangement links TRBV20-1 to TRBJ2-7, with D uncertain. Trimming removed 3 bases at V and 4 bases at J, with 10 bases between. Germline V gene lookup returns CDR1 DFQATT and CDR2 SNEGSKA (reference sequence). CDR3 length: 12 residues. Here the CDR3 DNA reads TGCAGTGCTAGGAAGGACGGATACGAGCAGTACTTC. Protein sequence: CSARKDGYEQYF.

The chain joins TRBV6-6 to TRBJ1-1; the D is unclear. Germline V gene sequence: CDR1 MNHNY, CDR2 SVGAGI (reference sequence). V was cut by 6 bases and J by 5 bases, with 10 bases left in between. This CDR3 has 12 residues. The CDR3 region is CASREVGTEAFF. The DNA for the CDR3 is TGTGCCAGCAGAGAAGTCGGGACTGAAGCTTTCTTT.

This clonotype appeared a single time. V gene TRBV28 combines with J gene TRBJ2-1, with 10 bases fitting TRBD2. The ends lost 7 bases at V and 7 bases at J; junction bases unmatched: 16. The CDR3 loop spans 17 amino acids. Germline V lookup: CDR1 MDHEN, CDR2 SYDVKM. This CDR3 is CASKTNTGLAGVNEQFF. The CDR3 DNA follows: TGTGCCAGCAAAACTAATACAGGGCTAGCGGGAGTGAATGAGCAGTTCTTC.

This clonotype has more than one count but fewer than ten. In DNA form, the CDR3 reads TGTGCCAGCAGCGGAGGGATCCGCTCCTACGAGCAGTACTTC. This encodes CASSGGIRSYEQYF. This sequence joins TRBV9 and TRBJ2-7, with D maybe TRBD2 (5 bases). The CDR3 spans 14 residues. The V and J ends lost 3 bases and 0 bases respectively, with 10 bases between them. CDR1 is SGDLS and CDR2 is YYNGEE in the germline V gene.

In DNA form, the CDR3 reads TGTGCCAGCAGCCTGGGGAATAACATTCAGTACTTC. This codes for CASSLGNNIQYF. The rearrangement uses TRBV25-1 and TRBJ2-4; D ambiguous. Trimming removed 6 bases from V and 7 bases from J, with 10 bases in between. The germline V gene encodes CDR1 MGHDK and CDR2 SYGVNS. The CDR3 length is 12 residues.

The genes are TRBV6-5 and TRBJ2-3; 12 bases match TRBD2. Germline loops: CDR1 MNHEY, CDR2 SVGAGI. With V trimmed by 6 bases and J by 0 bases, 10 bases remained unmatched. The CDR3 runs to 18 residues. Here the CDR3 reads CASSILPGLAGSTDTQYF. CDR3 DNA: TGTGCCAGCAGCATTCTACCGGGACTAGCGGGTAGCACAGATACGCAGTATTTT.

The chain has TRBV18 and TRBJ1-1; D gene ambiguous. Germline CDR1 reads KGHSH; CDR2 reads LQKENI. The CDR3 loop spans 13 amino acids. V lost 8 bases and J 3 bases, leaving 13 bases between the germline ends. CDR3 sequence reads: CASRRLSDTEAFF. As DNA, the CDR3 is TGTGCCAGCCGGAGACTCTCGGACACTGAAGCTTTCTTT.

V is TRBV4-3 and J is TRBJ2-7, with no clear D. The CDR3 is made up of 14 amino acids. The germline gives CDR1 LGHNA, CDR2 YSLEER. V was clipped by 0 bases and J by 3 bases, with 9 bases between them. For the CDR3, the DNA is TGCGCCAGCAGCCAAGAAAGGGTTAGCTACGAGCAGTACTTC. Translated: CASSQERVSYEQYF.

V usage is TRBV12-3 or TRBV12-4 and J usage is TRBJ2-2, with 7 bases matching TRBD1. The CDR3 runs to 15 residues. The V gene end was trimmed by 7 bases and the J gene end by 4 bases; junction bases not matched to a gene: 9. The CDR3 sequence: CASTPGTAFTGELFF. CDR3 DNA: TGTGCCAGCACCCCCGGGACAGCTTTCACCGGGGAGCTGTTTTTT.

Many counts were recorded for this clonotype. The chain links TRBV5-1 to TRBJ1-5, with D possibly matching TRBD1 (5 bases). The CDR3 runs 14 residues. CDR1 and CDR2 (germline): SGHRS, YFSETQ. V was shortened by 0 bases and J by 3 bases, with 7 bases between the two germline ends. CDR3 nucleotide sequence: TGCGCCAGCAGCTTGGAAGGGACCAATCAGCCCCAGCATTTT. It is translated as CASSLEGTNQPQHF.

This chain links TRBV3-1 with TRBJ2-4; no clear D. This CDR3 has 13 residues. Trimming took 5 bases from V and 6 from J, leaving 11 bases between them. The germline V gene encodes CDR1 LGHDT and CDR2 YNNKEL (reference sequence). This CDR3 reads CASSIRLGNIQYF. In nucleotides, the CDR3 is TGTGCCAGCAGCATCAGGTTAGGAAACATTCAGTACTTC.

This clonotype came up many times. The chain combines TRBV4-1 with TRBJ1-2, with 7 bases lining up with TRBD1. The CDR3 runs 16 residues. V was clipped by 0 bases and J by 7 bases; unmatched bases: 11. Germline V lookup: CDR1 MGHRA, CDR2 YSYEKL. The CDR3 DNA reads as TGCGCCAGCAGCCAAGAACCTATAAAGGGGGCGTCTGGCTACACCTTC. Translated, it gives CASSQEPIKGASGYTF.

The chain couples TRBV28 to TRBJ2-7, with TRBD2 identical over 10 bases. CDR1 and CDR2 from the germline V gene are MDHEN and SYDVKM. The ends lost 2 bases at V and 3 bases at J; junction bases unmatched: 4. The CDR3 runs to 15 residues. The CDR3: CASSLPRTSGYEQYF. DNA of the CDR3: TGTGCCAGCAGTTTACCCAGGACTAGCGGCTACGAGCAGTACTTC.

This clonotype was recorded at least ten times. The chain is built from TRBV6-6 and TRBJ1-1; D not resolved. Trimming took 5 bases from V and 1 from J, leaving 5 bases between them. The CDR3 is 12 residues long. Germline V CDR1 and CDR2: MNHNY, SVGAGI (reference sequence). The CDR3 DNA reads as TGTGCCAGCAGTCTCACGAACACTGAAGCTTTCTTT. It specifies CASSLTNTEAFF.

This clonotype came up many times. This chain's CDR3 is CASSFQGENGYQPQHF. In nucleotides, the CDR3 is TGCGCCAGCAGCTTCCAGGGCGAAAATGGTTATCAGCCCCAGCATTTT. The chain carries TRBV5-1 and TRBJ1-5; D is possibly TRBD1 (5 bases). Germline-derived CDR1 and CDR2 are SGHRS and YFSETQ. This CDR3 is 16 amino acids long. V lost 2 bases to trimming and J lost 5 bases, with 17 bases between them.

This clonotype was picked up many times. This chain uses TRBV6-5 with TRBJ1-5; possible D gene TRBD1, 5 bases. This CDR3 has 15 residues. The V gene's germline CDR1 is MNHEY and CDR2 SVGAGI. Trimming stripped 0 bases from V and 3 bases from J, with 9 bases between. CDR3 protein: CASSYSGGTNQPQHF. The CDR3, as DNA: TGTGCCAGCAGTTACTCGGGGGGGACCAATCAGCCCCAGCATTTT.